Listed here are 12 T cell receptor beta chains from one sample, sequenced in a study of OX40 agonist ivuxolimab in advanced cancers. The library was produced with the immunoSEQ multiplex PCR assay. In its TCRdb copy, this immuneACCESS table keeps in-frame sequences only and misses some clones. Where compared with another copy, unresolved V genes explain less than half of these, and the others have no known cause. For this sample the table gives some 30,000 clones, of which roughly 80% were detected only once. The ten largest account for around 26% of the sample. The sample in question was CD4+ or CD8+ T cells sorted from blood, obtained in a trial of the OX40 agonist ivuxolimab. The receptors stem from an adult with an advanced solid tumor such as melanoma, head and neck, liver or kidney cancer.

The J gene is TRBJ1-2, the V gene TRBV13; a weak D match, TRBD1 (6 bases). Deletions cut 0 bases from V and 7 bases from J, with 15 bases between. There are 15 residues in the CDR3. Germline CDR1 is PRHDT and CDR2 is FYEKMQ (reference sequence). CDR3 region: CASSLGRGTGFGYTF. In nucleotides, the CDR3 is TGTGCCAGCAGCTTAGGCAGGGGCACAGGGTTTGGCTACACCTTC.

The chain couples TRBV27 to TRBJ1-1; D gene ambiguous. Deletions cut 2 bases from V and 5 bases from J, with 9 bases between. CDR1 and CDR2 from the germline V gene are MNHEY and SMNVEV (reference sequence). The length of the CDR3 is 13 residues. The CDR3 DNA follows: TGTGCCAGCAGTTTACGGTACAGTACTGAAGCTTTCTTT. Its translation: CASSLRYSTEAFF.

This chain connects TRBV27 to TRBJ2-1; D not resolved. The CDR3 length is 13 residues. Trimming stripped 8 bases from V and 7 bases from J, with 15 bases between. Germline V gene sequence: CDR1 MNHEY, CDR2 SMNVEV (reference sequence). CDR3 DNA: TGTGCCAGCCGCCGGATTTTAGGAAATGAGCAGTTCTTC. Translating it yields CASRRILGNEQFF.

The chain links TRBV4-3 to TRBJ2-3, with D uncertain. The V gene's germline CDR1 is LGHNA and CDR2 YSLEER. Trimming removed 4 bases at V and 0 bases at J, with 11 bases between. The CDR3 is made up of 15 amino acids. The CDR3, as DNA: TGCGCCAGCAGCCCACGGTCTGGTAGCACAGATACGCAGTATTTT. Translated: CASSPRSGSTDTQYF.

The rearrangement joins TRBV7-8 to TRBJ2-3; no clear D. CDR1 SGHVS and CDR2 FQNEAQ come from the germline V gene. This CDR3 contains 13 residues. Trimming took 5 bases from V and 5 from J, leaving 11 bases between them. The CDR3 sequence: CASSAPQRDTQYF. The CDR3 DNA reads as TGTGCCAGCAGCGCCCCGCAGAGAGATACGCAGTATTTT.

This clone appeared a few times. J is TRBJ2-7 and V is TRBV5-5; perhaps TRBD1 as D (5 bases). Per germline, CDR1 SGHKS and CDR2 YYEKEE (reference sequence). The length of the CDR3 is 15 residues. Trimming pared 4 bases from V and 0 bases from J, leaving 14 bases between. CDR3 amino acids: CASSQDDSVSYEQYF. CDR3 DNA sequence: TGTGCCAGCAGCCAAGATGACAGTGTCTCCTACGAGCAGTACTTC.

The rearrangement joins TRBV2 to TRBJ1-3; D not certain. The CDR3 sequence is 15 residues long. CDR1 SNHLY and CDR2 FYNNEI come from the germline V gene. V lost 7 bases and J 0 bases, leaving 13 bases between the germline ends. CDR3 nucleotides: TGTGCCAGCAACCCTGGGAGGGACTCTGGAAACACCATATATTTT. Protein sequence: CASNPGRDSGNTIYF.

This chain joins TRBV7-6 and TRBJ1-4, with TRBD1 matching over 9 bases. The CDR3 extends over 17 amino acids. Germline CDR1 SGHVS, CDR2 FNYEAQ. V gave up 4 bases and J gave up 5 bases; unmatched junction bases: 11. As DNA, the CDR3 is TGTGCCAGCAGCTGGGGACAGGGAAGATCCACAAATGAAAAACTGTTTTTT. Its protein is CASSWGQGRSTNEKLFF. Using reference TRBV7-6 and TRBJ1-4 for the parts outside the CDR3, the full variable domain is GAGVSQSPRYKVTKRGQDVALRCDPISGHVSLYWYRQALGQGPEFLTYFNYEAQQDKSGLPNDRFSAERPEGSISTLTIQRTEQRDSAMYRCASSWGQGRSTNEKLFFGSGTQLSVL.

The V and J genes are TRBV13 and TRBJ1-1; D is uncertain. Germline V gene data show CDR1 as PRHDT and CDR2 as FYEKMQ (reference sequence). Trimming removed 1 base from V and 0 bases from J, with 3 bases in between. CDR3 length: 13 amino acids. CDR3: CASSLEMNTEAFF. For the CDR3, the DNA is TGTGCCAGCAGCTTAGAGATGAACACTGAAGCTTTCTTT.

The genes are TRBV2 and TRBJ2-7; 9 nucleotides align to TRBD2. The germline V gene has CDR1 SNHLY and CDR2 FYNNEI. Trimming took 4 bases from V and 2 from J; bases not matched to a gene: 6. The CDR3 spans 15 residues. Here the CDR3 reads CASSVASGVAYEQYF. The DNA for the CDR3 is TGTGCCAGCAGTGTCGCTAGCGGGGTAGCCTACGAGCAGTACTTC.

This CDR3 reads CASSQNGVAEQFF. CDR3 in DNA: TGCGCCAGCAGCCAAAACGGGGTGGCTGAGCAGTTCTTC. The chain employs TRBV4-3 and TRBJ2-1; the D gene is possibly TRBD2 (5 bases). Germline lookup yields CDR1 LGHNA and CDR2 YSLEER. This CDR3 is 13 amino acids long. V lost 2 bases and J lost 9, with 11 bases in between.

CDR3 protein: CASSLFGRGQDGYTF. The CDR3 region has the DNA TGTGCCAGCAGTTTATTTGGCAGGGGGCAGGATGGCTACACCTTC. The chain employs TRBV27 and TRBJ1-2, with 8 bases fitting TRBD1. The trim removed 1 base at V and 6 bases at J, leaving 7 bases unmatched. The germline V gene encodes CDR1 MNHEY and CDR2 SMNVEV (reference sequence). The CDR3 covers 15 residues.